The sample holds many counts of the clone carrying this TCR beta chain. The CDR3 runs to 13 residues. Germline V CDR1 and CDR2: SEHNR, FQNEAQ (reference sequence). Trimming took 6 bases from V and 4 from J, leaving 13 bases between them. This sample was taken from a study of CDR3 diversity in severe acne. TCRdb redid the calling of the PCR reads with MiXCR, one entry per CDR3 protein. The profile shows fewer than 90,000 distinct CDR3 sequences, 45% to 55% of them singletons. The sequenced material came from blood. The chain combines TRBV7-9 with TRBJ2-7, with D perhaps TRBD1 (5 bases). The TCR originated in a male donor with severe acne vulgaris. In DNA form, the CDR3 reads TGTGCCAGCAGACCGACAGAGGTTTACGAGCAGTACTTC. Its protein product is CASRPTEVYEQYF.